This T cell receptor beta chain was sequenced for a study of patients and donors after allogeneic stem cell transplantation (dated by TCRdb to the early 2020s). This clonotype was counted a few times. Its antigen remains undetermined. No clone much larger than this one lies a single base away; base qualities are absent. Including the terminal cysteine and valine, the CDR3 comprises 12 residues. The kept DNA is CDR3 alone, 36 bases in frame from the first base. For CDR1 and CDR2, the germline V gene lists MDHEN and SYDVKM. V is pared back by 2 bases and J by 3 bases, with 5 bases lying between the germline termini. The library was generated by RT-PCR. The listed sequencing device is NextSeq 550. TCRdb handled the public reads itself, with Q25 trimming in fastp and clone calling in MiXCR, and kept productive beta chains. CDR3 protein sequences are deduplicated, and each keeps its most common genes and DNA. The sample table shows roughly 140,000 distinct CDR3 sequences, and about two fifths are seen once. The top ten constitute around half of the sample.

The receptor chain draws on TRBV28 and TRBJ2-7; the D gene cannot be resolved reliably. The receptor's source is a human donor who was either an allogeneic HSCT recipient or a stem cell or donor lymphocyte infusion donor (not recorded which). It is not recorded whose cells these are; they may come from a transplant donor. Sequenced sample: blood, either unsorted or a sorted T cell fraction (not recorded which). The DNA is as follows: TGTGCCAGCAGTTTAGACGGCTACGAGCAGTACGTC. This is translated as CASSLDGYEQYV.